This TCR beta chain is drawn from a study of T cell responses to AZD1222 COVID-19 vaccine (dated by TCRdb to about 2021). In terms of the full investigation: A total of just over 230 trial participants underwent TCR sequencing, of whom some 210 received two doses of AZD1222 and 26 received two doses of the MenACWY control vaccine. Enrollment into the trials was organized by age into subgroups of 18-55, 56-69 and 70-plus years, and those subgroups contained roughly 140, 27 and 60 TCR-sequenced participants, respectively. What the work shows at the level of the full study, not this receptor alone: Participants were mostly white British, with more females than males. The authors suggested clonal diversity may have been underestimated. Because no day 14 peak-response samples were available, repertoires were characterized only after the peak T cell response. After two AZD1222 doses, spike-specific TCR breadth and depth were significantly higher than at day 0 and than in MenACWY recipients. Reportedly, close to half of the unique spike-specific TCRs recognized epitopes lying outside the regions that are mutated in the B.1.351 and B.1.1.7 variants. Conclusions about previously exposed vaccinees were limited because only six AZD1222 recipients were SARS-CoV-2 seropositive at baseline. CD4 TCRs associated with the vaccine covered the entire spike protein, and the dominant responses were in regions 160-218 and 743-854. In the small 56-69-year group, the increase in depth fell short of significance, most likely because of low power.

This clone was seen once. Which antigen it targets is not known. No base quality information exists; no much larger clone differs at one position. Distinct nucleotide sequences in the sample also encode this CDR3. The time point label here, explained by the study, means: baseline before first vaccination. Sample treatment or condition, as interpreted from the label and publication: meningococcal conjugate vaccine given as trial control. Samples from vaccinated people were obtained from the UK trials COV001 and COV002, which included a single-blind randomized controlled phase 2/3 trial of AZD1222 (ChAdOx1 nCoV-19) in healthy adults. For TCRbeta chain sequencing, PBMC samples were collected from trial participants at day 0 and at day 28 after the second dose. The junction shows trimming of 5 bases on V and 3 bases on J, plus 5 bases between the germline ends. The CDR3 has 11 amino acids, counting the end cysteine and phenylalanine. The sequence is cut down to CDR3 DNA, 33 bases in frame from base 1. CDR1 and CDR2, per the germline V gene, are SGHTA and FQGNSA.

The CDR3 regions of human TCRbeta chains were analyzed by immunosequencing. Per the original workflow: Repertoire TCRs were matched against a reference library of SARS-CoV-2-specific TCRs generated with the MIRA antigen-specificity platform. Breadth meant the fraction of unique TCRs that were SARS-CoV-2-associated, whereas depth meant the fraction of total T cells that were SARS-CoV-2-associated. Using the MIRA data, each spike-specific TCR was mapped to the spike region that the TCR reacts to and placed in a CD4 or CD8 class. Log10-transformed breadth and depth values were compared by one-way ANOVA with Sidak's multiple comparisons tests. Not all clones reach the TCRdb copy of this immuneACCESS table, which keeps in-frame sequences only. Checked studies attribute under half of the gap to unresolved V genes and leave the rest unexplained. Clonal size and the V and J genes are those of that table, whereas D and trimming came from the DNA. In this sample the table shows about 220,000 clones, about 93% of which occur a single time. The ten largest clones represent about 1% of the sample.

Recombination joined TRBV7-2 with TRBJ2-7, with no confident D gene call. Sequencing used peripheral blood, obtained on day 0 of MenACWY control vaccination. This sequence was found in an adult in good health. At the DNA level, the sequence is TGTGCCAGCAGCGTTGACTACGAGCAGTACTTC. Translated, it reads CASSVDYEQYF.